The clone carrying this TCR beta chain was picked up many times. Its specificity is unknown. The J segment lost 2 bases and the V segment lost 5 bases, leaving 3 bases of the junction unmatched. The CDR3 is 15 residues long. CDR1 is SNHLY, CDR2 FYNNEI, per germline. These data are taken from a study of T cell repertoires in cytomegalovirus infection. The overall study: A matching HLA type, together with CMV infection, was signaled by public TCR beta signatures.

Study outcomes and limitations: Using cumulative public TCR beta family frequency, the authors identified those who carried CMV together with the relevant HLA. There were HLA-C-restricted CMV-specific TCR beta clonotypes dominating the ex vivo response.

TCRdb re-derived calls from the reads in MiXCR, one entry per CDR3 protein. The table lists around 440,000 distinct CDR3 sequences, about 11% of them singletons. The clonotype comes from a human donor in good health (CMV status not recorded). Some clones in this sample may be carry-over from other donors' samples. The material sequenced was PBMCs. This sequence joins TRBV2 and TRBJ1-5, with 10 bases that match TRBD1. The CDR3 protein is CASSRDRGGNQPQHF. CDR3 nucleotides: TGTGCCAGCAGTAGGGACAGGGGAGGCAATCAGCCCCAGCATTTT.